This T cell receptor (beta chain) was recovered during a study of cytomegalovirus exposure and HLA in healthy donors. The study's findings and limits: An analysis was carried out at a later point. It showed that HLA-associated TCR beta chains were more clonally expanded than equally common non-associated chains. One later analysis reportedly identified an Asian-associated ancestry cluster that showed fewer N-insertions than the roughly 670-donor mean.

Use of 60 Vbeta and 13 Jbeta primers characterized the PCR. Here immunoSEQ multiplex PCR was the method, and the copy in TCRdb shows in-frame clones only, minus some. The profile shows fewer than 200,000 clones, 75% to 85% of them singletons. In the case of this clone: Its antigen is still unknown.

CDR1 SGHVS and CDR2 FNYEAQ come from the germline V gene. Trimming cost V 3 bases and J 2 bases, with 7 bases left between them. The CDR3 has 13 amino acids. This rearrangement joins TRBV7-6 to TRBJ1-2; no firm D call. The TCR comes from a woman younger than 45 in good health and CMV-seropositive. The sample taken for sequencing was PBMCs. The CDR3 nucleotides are TGTGCCAGCAGCTTCACGAGAAACTATGGCTACACCTTC. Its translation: CASSFTRNYGYTF.